One sample yielded the 32 T cell receptor beta chains listed below, sequenced in a study of graft-versus-host responses after intestinal transplantation. Libraries were prepared by immunoSEQ multiplex PCR; TCRdb keeps only in-frame clonotypes and omits some of them. The sample records 43,000 or so clones, roughly 94% being singletons. The sequenced sample was PBMCs, obtained around 48 weeks after intestinal transplant. These receptors originate from a human patient who received an intestinal transplant, so some T cells may come from the graft donor.

This clone was seen once. The chain couples TRBV20-1 to TRBJ1-4; D call uncertain. Trimming removed 5 bases from V and 4 bases from J, with 5 bases in between. Germline CDR1 is DFQATT and CDR2 is SNEGSKA (reference sequence). The length of the CDR3 is 11 residues. CDR3 coding DNA: TGCAGTGCTTCCGGTAATGAAAAACTGTTTTTT. Translated: CSASGNEKLFF.

The chain links TRBV6-1 to TRBJ2-1; TRBD2 agrees at 12 bases. Germline CDR1 and CDR2: MNHNS and SASEGT. This CDR3 spans 15 amino acids. V dropped 6 bases and J dropped 4; count of bases not matched to a gene: 4. CDR3 region: CASRPGLAGYNEQFF. The CDR3, as DNA: TGTGCCAGCAGACCCGGACTAGCGGGATACAATGAGCAGTTCTTC.

This clone was counted once. The chain recombines TRBV5-1 with TRBJ2-1; no clear D. The CDR3 extends over 14 amino acids. V shed 4 bases and J shed 9 bases, with 17 bases lying between them. Germline CDR1 is SGHRS and CDR2 is YFSETQ. The CDR3 region is CASSPQPTSAEQFF. The DNA for the CDR3 is TGCGCCAGCAGCCCCCAACCGACCTCAGCTGAGCAGTTCTTC.

J is TRBJ1-5 and V is TRBV12-2. TRBV12-2 is designated a pseudogene. This CDR3 has 17 amino acids. The CDR3 sequence: CASRLCRRWHSNQPQHF. DNA of the CDR3: TGTGCAAGTCGCTTGTGTAGACGATGGCATAGCAATCAGCCCCAGCATTTT.

This chain uses TRBV4-1 with TRBJ2-7, with TRBD2 matching over 9 bases. The CDR3 length is 17 residues. The V gene end was trimmed by 2 bases and the J gene end by 3 bases; junction bases not matched to a gene: 11. Germline V gives CDR1 MGHRA, CDR2 YSYEKL. CDR3 loop: CASSQRVRLAGFYEQYF. The CDR3 nucleotides are TGCGCCAGCAGCCAACGGGTGAGGCTAGCGGGATTCTACGAGCAGTACTTC.

This chain links TRBV6-5 with TRBJ1-5; D is uncertain. Germline V lookup: CDR1 MNHEY, CDR2 SVGAGI. Trimming left V 6 bases short and J 5 bases short, with 8 bases between. This CDR3 spans 12 amino acids. The CDR3 DNA follows: TGTGCCAGCAGAGGGTCCGATCAGCCCCAGCATTTT. This translates into CASRGSDQPQHF.

This clone came up once. The chain carries TRBV28 and TRBJ2-5, with 9 bases matching TRBD1. The length of the CDR3 is 15 residues. The germline V gene encodes CDR1 MDHEN and CDR2 SYDVKM. V trimming: 6 bases; J trimming: 2 bases; junction bases outside the gene matches: 7. The CDR3 nucleotides read TGTGCCAGCAGATTCGGGGACAGGGAGCAAGAGACCCAGTACTTC. Translated, it gives CASRFGDREQETQYF.

This clone is a singleton in its sample. The rearrangement joins TRBV5-4 to TRBJ2-7, with D perhaps matching TRBD1 or TRBD2 (5 bases each). CDR3 length: 14 amino acids. With 3 bases removed from V and 2 bases from J, the gap between germline ends came to 12 bases. Germline V CDR1 and CDR2: SGHNT, YYREEE (reference sequence). CDR3 bases: TGTGCCAGCAGCTCGCGACTGGGGGCCTACGAGCAGTACTTC. The encoded protein is CASSSRLGAYEQYF. Complete variable domain (other parts from reference TRBV5-4 and TRBJ2-7): ETGVTQSPTHLIKTRGQQVTLRCSSQSGHNTVSWYQQALGQGPQFIFQYYREEENGRGNFPPRFSGLQFPNYSSELNVNALELDDSALYLCASSSRLGAYEQYFGPGTRLTVT.

This clone has a single count. The V and J genes are TRBV5-5 and TRBJ1-1, with a possible D match to TRBD1 (5 bases). The germline CDR1 and CDR2 sequences are SGHKS and YYEKEE (reference sequence). The V gene lost 2 bases and the J gene lost 1 base, with 6 bases spanning the gap. The CDR3 spans 13 residues. CDR3 protein: CASSFTGNTEAFF. As DNA, the CDR3 is TGTGCCAGCAGCTTTACAGGGAACACTGAAGCTTTCTTT.

This chain links TRBV2 with TRBJ1-2; possible D gene TRBD1, 6 bases. The length of the CDR3 is 12 residues. Trimming took off 3 bases at V and 12 bases at J, with 14 bases between the two ends. The germline gives CDR1 SNHLY, CDR2 FYNNEI. The CDR3: CASSEAGAHDTF. The CDR3 region has the DNA TGTGCCAGCAGTGAGGCAGGGGCCCATGACACCTTC. Full variable domain (remainder filled in from reference TRBV2 and TRBJ1-2): EPEVTQTPSHQVTQMGQEVILRCVPISNHLYFYWYRQILGQKVEFLVSFYNNEISEKSEIFDDQFSVERPDGSNFTLKIRSTKLEDSAMYFCASSEAGAHDTFGSGTRLTVV.

The rearrangement joins TRBV6-1 to TRBJ2-5; D is tentatively TRBD1 or TRBD2 (6 bases each). Between the trimmed V and J ends, which lost 7 bases and 2 bases, there was a span of 14 bases. Germline values: CDR1 MNHNS, CDR2 SASEGT. The CDR3 has 14 residues. The CDR3 bases are TGTGCCAGCAAGAAGGGGGGATCTCAAGAGACCCAGTACTTC. Translation gives CASKKGGSQETQYF.

This chain links TRBV7-9 with TRBJ2-3; D is ambiguous. The V and J ends lost 1 base and 5 bases respectively, with 10 bases between them. CDR3 length: 14 amino acids. CDR1 and CDR2 (germline): SEHNR, FQNEAQ (reference sequence). The CDR3 here is CASSLDGERDTQYF. The CDR3 nucleotides are TGTGCCAGCAGCTTAGACGGCGAGAGAGATACGCAGTATTTT. Variable domain in full (rest from reference TRBV7-9 and TRBJ2-3): DTGVSQNPRHKITKRGQNVTFRCDPISEHNRLYWYRQTLGQGPEFLTYFQNEAQLEKSRLLSDRFSAERPKGSFSTLEIQRTEQGDSAMYLCASSLDGERDTQYFGPGTRLTVL.

The chain combines TRBV2 with TRBJ1-5; D remains unclear. Germline CDR1 SNHLY, CDR2 FYNNEI. CDR3 length: 15 residues. The V and J ends lost 7 bases and 4 bases respectively, with 17 bases between them. For the CDR3, the DNA is TGTGCCAGCAACCCTCGGGGTGGCCGAAATCAGCCCCAGCATTTT. It encodes CASNPRGGRNQPQHF.

This chain links TRBV6-6 with TRBJ1-5, with D perhaps matching TRBD1 (6 bases). The germline CDR1 and CDR2 sequences are MNHNY and SVGAGI (reference sequence). This CDR3 has 13 residues. Trimming removed 6 bases at V and 6 bases at J, with 12 bases between. The CDR3 nucleotides read TGTGCCAGCAGGGTAGGGGGGTCTCAGCCCCAGCATTTT. Translating it yields CASRVGGSQPQHF.

This clone was detected once. The V and J genes are TRBV7-3 and TRBJ1-1, with 9 bases fitting TRBD1. Trimming at V came to 5 bases and at J to 4 bases, leaving 8 bases not matched to a gene. There are 15 residues in the CDR3. Germline V gene lookup returns CDR1 SGHTA and CDR2 FQGTGA. CDR3 amino acids: CASSQGQGLGTEAFF. DNA of the CDR3: TGTGCCAGCAGCCAGGGACAGGGTTTGGGCACTGAAGCTTTCTTT.

V and J are TRBV30 and TRBJ1-1; D not certain. The ends were cut back, 0 bases at V and 1 base at J, with 9 bases in the middle. Germline loops: CDR1 GTSNPN, CDR2 SVGIG (reference sequence). This CDR3 is built from 14 residues. The chain's CDR3 is CAWSVRLENTEAFF. CDR3 nucleotides: TGTGCCTGGAGTGTACGACTAGAGAACACTGAAGCTTTCTTT.

This chain connects TRBV19 to TRBJ2-5; TRBD2 matches 7 bases. The CDR3 length is 14 residues. The V gene end was trimmed by 3 bases and the J gene end by 2 bases; junction bases not matched to a gene: 3. Per germline, CDR1 LNHDA and CDR2 SQIVND (reference sequence). The chain's CDR3 is CASSMWGGQETQYF. CDR3 DNA sequence: TGTGCCAGTAGTATGTGGGGGGGTCAAGAGACCCAGTACTTC.

This clone was recorded only once. CDR3 in DNA: TGTGCCAGCAGTCCTCGACAGGGGACCTATGGCTACACCTTC. Its translation: CASSPRQGTYGYTF. The chain links TRBV6-5 to TRBJ1-2; TRBD1 matches at 8 bases. Trimming cost V 5 bases and J 4 bases; bases outside gene matches: 6. CDR1 is MNHEY and CDR2 is SVGAGI in the germline V gene. The CDR3 is 14 amino acids.

This sequence joins TRBV18 and TRBJ2-5; perhaps TRBD1 as D (6 bases). This CDR3 has 13 amino acids. Germline V gene sequence: CDR1 KGHSH, CDR2 LQKENI. Trimming pared 4 bases from V and 3 bases from J, leaving 9 bases between. The CDR3 reads CASSRGQEETQYF. As DNA, the CDR3 is TGTGCCAGCTCACGGGGACAAGAAGAGACCCAGTACTTC.

CDR3: CASSLGLAGPNNKETQYF. The DNA of the CDR3 is TGTGCCAGCAGCTTGGGACTAGCGGGGCCAAACAATAAAGAGACCCAGTACTTC. The chain links TRBV5-4 to TRBJ2-5; 11 positions agree with TRBD2. This CDR3 is built from 18 residues. With V trimmed by 0 bases and J by 3 bases, 10 bases remained unmatched. The germline V gene has CDR1 SGHNT and CDR2 YYREEE (reference sequence).

Turning to this clone: One end of the junction fails to match germline, which may point to a read error. The chain combines TRBV5-1 with TRBJ1-6, with 7 bases that match TRBD1. The CDR3 has 16 residues. CDR1 is SGHRS, CDR2 YFSETQ, per germline. The CDR3 DNA follows: TGCGCCAGCAGCGCCGGTGCGGCAGGGGGAAATTCTCCCCTCCACTTT. Its protein is CASSAGAAGGNSPLHF.

A single count supports this clone. The chain joins TRBV19 to TRBJ2-1; perhaps TRBD1 as D (6 bases). This CDR3 comprises 14 residues. Germline V CDR1 and CDR2: LNHDA, SQIVND (reference sequence). With 7 bases removed from V and 6 bases from J, the gap between germline ends came to 16 bases. DNA for the CDR3: TGTGCCAGTATGGGGAGCAGGGGTCCCAATGAGCAGTTCTTC. This translates into CASMGSRGPNEQFF.

This clone was seen only once. This chain links TRBV27 with TRBJ2-7; tentative D call: TRBD2 (6 bases). This CDR3 is built from 15 residues. Germline CDR1 is MNHEY and CDR2 is SMNVEV (reference sequence). V was clipped by 4 bases and J by 4 bases, with 17 bases between them. The CDR3 loop reads CASSSFRLGGYEQYF. The DNA of the CDR3 is TGTGCCAGCAGTTCGTTCCGATTGGGAGGATACGAGCAGTACTTC.

This clone was counted a single time. The rearrangement joins TRBV7-9 to TRBJ2-2; TRBD2 agrees at 11 bases. The CDR3 loop spans 15 amino acids. With V trimmed by 2 bases and J by 8 bases, 4 bases remained unmatched. Looked up from germline, CDR1 is SEHNR and CDR2 is FQNEAQ (reference sequence). The CDR3 reads CASSLFTSGRGELFF. The CDR3 DNA sequence: TGTGCCAGCAGCTTATTCACTAGCGGGAGAGGGGAGCTGTTTTTT.

The table lists this clone with a count of one. This rearrangement joins TRBV18 to TRBJ1-1, with 9 bases matching TRBD1. The V and J ends lost 3 bases and 0 bases, in that order; junction bases with no gene match: 2. The germline V gene encodes CDR1 KGHSH and CDR2 LQKENI. CDR3 length: 15 residues. The CDR3: CASSPGQGMNTEAFF. CDR3 bases: TGTGCCAGCTCACCGGGACAGGGAATGAACACTGAAGCTTTCTTT.

This chain connects TRBV29-1 to TRBJ2-3; 7 bases line up with TRBD2. This CDR3 is built from 15 residues. V trimming: 3 bases; J trimming: 3 bases; junction bases outside the gene matches: 9. Per the germline V gene, CDR1 is SQVTM and CDR2 is ANQGSEA. The CDR3 reads CSVEGGSEGTDTQYF. Here the CDR3 DNA reads TGCAGCGTTGAGGGCGGGAGCGAAGGAACAGATACGCAGTATTTT.

V and J are TRBV29-1 and TRBJ1-1, with no clear D. Trimming took 8 bases from V and 0 from J, leaving 13 bases between them. Germline V gene sequence: CDR1 SQVTM, CDR2 ANQGSEA. The CDR3 contains 13 residues. The chain's CDR3 is CSLGRSMNTEAFF. Written as DNA, the CDR3 is TGCAGCTTAGGGAGGAGTATGAACACTGAAGCTTTCTTT.

The V call is TRBV6-5, the J call TRBJ2-7; D possibly matches TRBD1 or TRBD2 (5 bases each). The CDR3 is made up of 16 amino acids. Trimming left V 0 bases short and J 1 base short, with 13 bases between. Germline assignment: CDR1 MNHEY and CDR2 SVGAGI. The CDR3 coding sequence is TGTGCCAGCAGTTACTCGACCGGGGACGGGTCCTACGAGCAGTACTTC. Translated: CASSYSTGDGSYEQYF.

This clone came up a few times. This chain uses TRBV19 with TRBJ1-4; 9 bases are a match to TRBD1. Trimming took 8 bases from V and 8 from J; bases not matched to a gene: 9. Germline CDR1 reads LNHDA; CDR2 reads SQIVND (reference sequence). This CDR3 has 14 residues. The CDR3: CASQIGTGREKLFF. The CDR3, as DNA: TGTGCCAGTCAGATCGGGACAGGGCGCGAAAAACTGTTTTTT. Drawing the rest from reference TRBV19 and TRBJ1-4, the complete variable domain is DGGITQSPKYLFRKEGQNVTLSCEQNLNHDAMYWYRQDPGQGLRLIYYSQIVNDFQKGDIAEGYSVSREKKESFPLTVTSAQKNPTAFYLCASQIGTGREKLFFGSGTQLSVL.

This clone was picked up one time. The chain has TRBV2 and TRBJ1-6; D possibly corresponds to TRBD1 (6 bases). Germline loops: CDR1 SNHLY, CDR2 FYNNEI. Deletions cut 5 bases from V and 7 bases from J, with 9 bases between. The CDR3 loop spans 13 amino acids. The CDR3 DNA is TGTGCCAGCAGTCCACAGGGAAATTCACCCCTCCACTTT. Protein product: CASSPQGNSPLHF.

This clone was recorded only once. The chain links TRBV28 to TRBJ1-1, with D tentatively TRBD1 (5 bases). The V end was cut by 6 bases, the J end by 2 bases, with 13 bases between. CDR3 length equals 14 residues. CDR1 and CDR2 from the germline V gene are MDHEN and SYDVKM. In nucleotides, the CDR3 is TGTGCCAGCAGCTGGGGGGGTGAAAACACTGAAGCTTTCTTT. Translating it yields CASSWGGENTEAFF.

This sequence joins TRBV11-3 and TRBJ2-1, with 9 positions matching TRBD1. Germline CDR1 reads SGHNT; CDR2 reads YENEEA. This CDR3 region has 14 residues. V shed 4 bases and J 4 bases; nucleotides not matched to a gene: 2. CDR3 amino acids: CASSSGQGYNEQFF. Here the CDR3 DNA reads TGTGCCAGCAGCTCGGGACAGGGTTACAATGAGCAGTTCTTC.